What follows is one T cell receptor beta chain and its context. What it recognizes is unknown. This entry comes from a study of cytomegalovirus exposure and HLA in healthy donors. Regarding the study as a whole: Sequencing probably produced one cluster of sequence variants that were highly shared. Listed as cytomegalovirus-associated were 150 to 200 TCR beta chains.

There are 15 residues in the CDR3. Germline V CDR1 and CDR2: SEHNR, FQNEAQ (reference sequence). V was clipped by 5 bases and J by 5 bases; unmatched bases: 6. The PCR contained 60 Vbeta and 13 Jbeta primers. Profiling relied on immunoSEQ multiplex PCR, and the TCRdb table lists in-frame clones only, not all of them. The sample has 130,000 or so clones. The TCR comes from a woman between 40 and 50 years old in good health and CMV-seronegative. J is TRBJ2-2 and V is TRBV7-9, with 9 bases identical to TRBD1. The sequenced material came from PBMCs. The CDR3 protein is CASSRDREGTGELFF. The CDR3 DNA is TGTGCCAGCAGCCGGGACAGGGAGGGAACCGGGGAGCTGTTTTTT.